A single sample is the source of the 11 T cell receptor beta chains below, sequenced in a study of technical replicates of blood from a handful of donors. Using immunoSEQ multiplex PCR, the repertoire was profiled, and TCRdb retains in-frame clones only, with some absent. The top ten clones hold 0.24% of a sample with tens of thousands of clones, just under 97% of them seen once. Sequenced sample: T cells isolated from PBMCs. The receptors shown here come from a human donor in good health.

This chain links TRBV29-1 with TRBJ1-3; possibly TRBD1 for D (5 bases). Germline V lookup: CDR1 SQVTM, CDR2 ANQGSEA. Trimming shortened V by 6 bases and J by 6 bases, and 18 bases separated the two germline ends. This CDR3 contains 14 residues. CDR3 in DNA: TGCAGCGTCCGACTCGCAGGGCACGAAAACACCATATATTTT. This gives the protein CSVRLAGHENTIYF.

This clone was counted once. In nucleotides, the CDR3 is TGTGCCAGCAGCTTGGGAAGGGCATTGACAGGGGCGGGCACTGAAGCTTTCTTT. Its translation is CASSLGRALTGAGTEAFF. V gene TRBV5-5 combines with J gene TRBJ1-1; TRBD1 matches 8 bases. Germline V gives CDR1 SGHKS, CDR2 YYEKEE (reference sequence). The CDR3 has 18 residues. The J segment lost 4 bases and the V segment lost 0 bases, leaving 14 bases of the junction unmatched. Full variable domain (missing parts from reference TRBV5-5 and TRBJ1-1): DAGVTQSPTHLIKTRGQQVTLRCSPISGHKSVSWYQQVLGQGPQFIFQYYEKEERGRGNFPDRFSARQFPNYSSELNVNALLLGDSALYLCASSLGRALTGAGTEAFFGQGTRLTVV.

The CDR3 spells CASVLGGRYEQYF. Here the CDR3 DNA reads TGTGCTAGTGTACTTGGGGGCCGCTACGAGCAGTACTTC. This chain links TRBV12-5 with TRBJ2-7; a possible D gene is TRBD1 (6 bases). The CDR3 consists of 13 residues. The V end lost 7 bases, the J end lost 3 bases, and 13 bases lay between the germline ends. Germline lookup yields CDR1 LGHNT and CDR2 FRNRAP. The entire variable domain, with the rest obtained from reference TRBV12-5 and TRBJ2-7, is as follows: DARVTQTPRHKVTEMGQEVTMRCQPILGHNTVFWYRQTMMQGLELLAYFRNRAPLDDSGMPKDRFSAEMPDATLATLKIQPSEPRDSAVYFCASVLGGRYEQYFGPGTRLTVT.

This clone is a singleton in its sample. CDR3 region: CASSLAHLAGFTDTQYF. The DNA for the CDR3 is TGTGCCAGCAGCTTAGCTCATTTAGCGGGATTCACAGATACGCAGTATTTT. The chain couples TRBV7-2 to TRBJ2-3; 8 bases match TRBD2. This CDR3 is 17 amino acids long. V lost 0 bases and J lost 2; bases outside the gene matches: 7. Germline V CDR1 and CDR2: SGHTA, FQGNSA.

The chain is built from TRBV9 and TRBJ2-3, with D possibly matching TRBD1 (7 bases). Germline V gene lookup returns CDR1 SGDLS and CDR2 YYNGEE. The CDR3 is 14 residues long. The V and J ends lost 8 bases and 5 bases respectively, with 18 bases between them. The CDR3 region has the DNA TGTGCCAGTCCGACAGGGAGGATGATAGATACGCAGTATTTT. Amino acid sequence: CASPTGRMIDTQYF.

This clone came up once. J is TRBJ1-1 and V is TRBV30; 8 nucleotides agree with TRBD1. CDR3 length: 13 residues. CDR1 and CDR2 (germline): GTSNPN, SVGIG (reference sequence). V gave up 1 base and J gave up 4 bases; unmatched junction bases: 2. The CDR3 sequence: CAWSDTGGTEAFF. In DNA, the CDR3 is TGTGCCTGGAGTGACACAGGGGGCACTGAAGCTTTCTTT.

The V gene is TRBV25-1, the J gene TRBJ2-6; D gene ambiguous. Germline-derived CDR1 and CDR2 are MGHDK and SYGVNS. This CDR3 has 16 amino acids. V was pared by 3 bases and J by 0 bases, with 9 bases between. CDR3 loop: CASSDHRASGANVLTF. CDR3 nucleotide sequence: TGTGCCAGCAGTGACCACAGAGCCTCTGGGGCCAACGTCCTGACTTTC.

V is TRBV7-9 and J is TRBJ1-1, with D unresolved. Germline CDR1 SEHNR, CDR2 FQNEAQ (reference sequence). Trimming took off 0 bases at V and 1 base at J, with 6 bases between the two ends. CDR3 size: 14 residues. This CDR3 reads CASSLATENTEAFF. DNA of the CDR3: TGTGCCAGCAGCTTAGCCACAGAGAACACTGAAGCTTTCTTT.

V and J are TRBV6-6 and TRBJ2-7; D is ambiguous. The V and J ends lost 5 bases and 1 base respectively, with 18 bases between them. CDR1 and CDR2 (germline): MNHNY, SVGAGI (reference sequence). This CDR3 contains 16 residues. CDR3 loop: CASSPSDSIHSYEQYF. As DNA, the CDR3 is TGTGCCAGCAGTCCCTCAGATTCAATACATTCCTACGAGCAGTACTTC.

CDR3 DNA: TGTGCCAGCAGCTCCGATGGGGGACAGGGTAACACCTACGAGCAGTACTTC. Amino acid sequence: CASSSDGGQGNTYEQYF. V usage is TRBV11-3 and J usage is TRBJ2-7, with 9 positions matching TRBD1. Per the germline V gene, CDR1 is SGHNT and CDR2 is YENEEA. The CDR3 extends over 17 amino acids. V shed 4 bases and J 2 bases; nucleotides not matched to a gene: 12.

The CDR3 here is CAWGTGQGYQPQHF. CDR3 nucleotide sequence: TGTGCCTGGGGTACGGGACAGGGTTATCAGCCCCAGCATTTT. The chain is built from TRBV30 and TRBJ1-5; 9 bases agree with TRBD1. Looked up from germline, CDR1 is GTSNPN and CDR2 is SVGIG (reference sequence). J was trimmed by 5 bases and V by 5 bases; bases with no gene match: 7. The CDR3 extends over 14 amino acids.